These 22 T cell receptor beta chains originate from one sample sequenced in a study of T cell repertoires in cytomegalovirus infection. TCRdb reanalysed the reads using MiXCR and keeps one entry per CDR3 protein. The table lists some 700,000 distinct CDR3 sequences, about a third of them singletons. Sequenced sample: PBMCs. Receptor source: a human donor in good health (CMV status not recorded). Some clones in this sample may be carry-over from other donors' samples.

This clonotype occurred a few times. This chain uses TRBV11-1 with TRBJ2-7; D gene ambiguous. V was cut by 3 bases and J by 0 bases, with 9 bases left in between. This CDR3 has 14 residues. Germline V lookup: CDR1 SGHAT, CDR2 FQDESV (reference sequence). CDR3 region: CASSFRTVSYEQYF. CDR3 coding DNA: TGTGCCAGCAGCTTCAGGACGGTCTCCTACGAGCAGTACTTC. The whole variable domain, remainder taken from reference TRBV11-1 and TRBJ2-7, is EAEVAQSPRYKITEKSQAVAFWCDPISGHATLYWYRQILGQGPELLVQFQDESVVDDSQLPKDRFSAERLKGVDSTLKIQPAELGDSAMYLCASSFRTVSYEQYFGPGTRLTVT.

The chain carries TRBV10-3 and TRBJ2-2; 9 nucleotides agree with TRBD1. The length of the CDR3 is 15 residues. With V trimmed by 5 bases and J by 6 bases, 7 bases remained unmatched. Germline assignment: CDR1 ENHRY and CDR2 SYGVKD. CDR3 amino acids: CAISLTDRGAGELFF. The CDR3 DNA follows: TGTGCCATCAGTCTAACGGACAGGGGAGCCGGGGAGCTGTTTTTT.

To note about this clonotype: One junction end disagrees with the germline gene, perhaps due to a read error. The V and J genes are TRBV10-3 and TRBJ2-7, with D unresolved. The CDR3 totals 12 residues. The germline V gene encodes CDR1 ENHRY and CDR2 SYGVKD. The CDR3 spells CAISARFYDQYF. The CDR3 DNA reads TGTGCCATCAGCGCTAGGTTCTACGATCAGTACTTC.

Regarding this clonotype: Lacking the conserved final phenylalanine or tryptophan, this CDR3 likely reflects a read error. The DNA for the CDR3 is TGTGCCAGCAGCCCTACAACAGGGACAATCCCCGACGAGCAGTACTGC. This sequence encodes CASSPTTGTIPDEQYC. The rearrangement uses TRBV7-4 and TRBJ2-7; D might be TRBD1 (6 bases). V was shortened by 5 bases and J by 5 bases, with 22 bases between the two germline ends. The CDR3 spans 16 residues. CDR1 SGHVT and CDR2 SQSDAQ come from the germline V gene.

The chain links TRBV18 to TRBJ2-2, with a tentative D call TRBD1 (6 bases). The CDR3 covers 15 residues. Germline V gene sequence: CDR1 KGHSH, CDR2 LQKENI. V shed 3 bases and J shed 5 bases, with 13 bases lying between them. The CDR3, as DNA: TGTGCCAGCTCACCGCCCAGGGGTTGGACCGGGGAGCTGTTTTTT. Its protein product is CASSPPRGWTGELFF.

This clonotype was counted a few times. The chain combines TRBV11-1 with TRBJ2-1, with TRBD2 matching over 8 bases. The J segment lost 0 bases and the V segment lost 0 bases, leaving 10 bases of the junction unmatched. This CDR3 contains 19 residues. CDR1 is SGHAT and CDR2 is FQDESV in the germline V gene (reference sequence). The CDR3, as DNA: TGTGCCAGCAGCTTAGCGCTAGGTAGCGGGAAATTCTCCTACAATGAGCAGTTCTTC. It yields the protein CASSLALGSGKFSYNEQFF.

The chain carries TRBV6-8 and TRBJ2-7; 8 bases agree with TRBD1. Trimming cost V 4 bases and J 6 bases; bases outside gene matches: 11. Germline lookup yields CDR1 MNHGY and CDR2 SAAAGT. This CDR3 has 15 amino acids. This chain's CDR3 is CASSSWQGAFSEQYF. CDR3 coding DNA: TGTGCCAGCAGTTCGTGGCAGGGGGCTTTCTCCGAGCAGTACTTC.

This clonotype was recorded a few times. The chain joins TRBV5-7 to TRBJ2-7; 7 positions agree with TRBD1. TRBV5-7 carries the ORF label, with uncertain function. The CDR3 is 19 amino acids. Trimming cost V 3 bases and J 4 bases; bases outside gene matches: 22. CDR3 nucleotide sequence: TGTGCCAGCAGCTGCCTCAGGACAGGCTTTTCCCGCGTGGAATACGAGCAGTACTTC. This codes for CASSCLRTGFSRVEYEQYF.

The chain's CDR3 is CSVEILETQYF. In nucleotides, the CDR3 is TGCAGCGTTGAAATTTTGGAGACCCAGTACTTC. The gene calls are TRBV29-1 and TRBJ2-5; D remains unclear. The germline V gene encodes CDR1 SQVTM and CDR2 ANQGSEA. This CDR3 is 11 amino acids long. Trimming took off 2 bases at V and 5 bases at J, with 6 bases between the two ends.

This clonotype was detected ten times or more. The chain uses TRBV25-1 and TRBJ2-7; 8 bases agree with TRBD1. This CDR3 comprises 15 residues. V dropped 1 base and J dropped 6; count of bases not matched to a gene: 8. Germline V gene sequence: CDR1 MGHDK, CDR2 SYGVNS. CDR3: CASSESGQGRSEQYF. The CDR3 DNA sequence: TGTGCCAGCAGTGAATCCGGACAGGGAAGGAGCGAGCAGTACTTC.

This chain joins TRBV20-1 and TRBJ1-5, with a weak D call TRBD1 (5 bases). V was cut by 3 bases and J by 0 bases, with 12 bases left in between. The CDR3 extends over 15 amino acids. Germline CDR1 DFQATT, CDR2 SNEGSKA (reference sequence). The DNA of the CDR3 is TGCAGTGCTAGTAGGCAGGGACCTAGCAATCAGCCCCAGCATTTT. Translating it yields CSASRQGPSNQPQHF.

This clonotype turned up a few times. The chain couples TRBV28 to TRBJ1-2; TRBD1 might be the D (6 bases). The V end lost 1 base, the J end lost 5 bases, and 11 bases lay between the germline ends. The length of the CDR3 is 14 residues. Looked up from germline, CDR1 is MDHEN and CDR2 is SYDVKM. The CDR3 sequence is CASSLFGTPYGYTF. The CDR3 DNA follows: TGTGCCAGCAGTTTATTTGGGACACCTTATGGCTACACCTTC.

Many counts were recorded for this clonotype. V and J are TRBV7-2 and TRBJ2-3; 9 nucleotides match TRBD2. The CDR3 spans 15 residues. Germline lookup yields CDR1 SGHTA and CDR2 FQGNSA. The V gene end was trimmed by 0 bases and the J gene end by 8 bases; junction bases not matched to a gene: 6. CDR3 bases: TGTGCCAGCAGCTTAGCGGCTAGCGGGATAGTTACGCAGTATTTT. Its translation is CASSLAASGIVTQYF.

There are many counts of this clonotype. The junction does not match germline at one end; this may be a read error. CDR3 nucleotide sequence: TGTGCTAGCAGCTTAGCGATAGACACTGAAGCTTTCTTT. It yields the protein CASSLAIDTEAFF. The V call is TRBV7-7, the J call TRBJ1-1, with D hard to call. In germline, CDR1 is SSHAT, CDR2 FNYEAQ (reference sequence). The CDR3 has 13 amino acids.

A single count supports this clonotype. J is TRBJ1-2 and V is TRBV7-8; the D gene is possibly TRBD1 (6 bases). The CDR3 length is 15 residues. V gave up 5 bases and J gave up 4 bases, with 17 bases separating them. Germline V gene lookup returns CDR1 SGHVS and CDR2 FQNEAQ. The CDR3 coding sequence is TGTGCCAGCAGCGGGAGCAATACAGGGATCTATGGCTACACCTTC. This encodes CASSGSNTGIYGYTF.

The sample holds a few counts of this clonotype. CDR3 protein: CATSSAGAGGGEQYF. For the CDR3, the DNA is TGTGCCACATCCTCCGCGGGGGCAGGGGGCGGCGAGCAGTACTTC. The V call is TRBV28, the J call TRBJ2-7; TRBD1 is a possible D gene (8 bases). CDR1 is MDHEN and CDR2 is SYDVKM in the germline V gene. CDR3 length: 15 residues. V was shortened by 10 bases and J by 6 bases, with 25 bases between the two germline ends.

The chain recombines TRBV7-8 with TRBJ1-6, with 8 bases lining up with TRBD1. The CDR3 sequence is 14 residues long. Germline V gene data show CDR1 as SGHVS and CDR2 as FQNEAQ. V was pared by 5 bases and J by 9 bases, with 6 bases of the junction left unmatched. The CDR3 DNA is TGTGCCAGCAGCACTCAGGGGGCGCGTTCACCCCTCCACTTT. This encodes CASSTQGARSPLHF.

This clonotype has just a few counts. The chain combines TRBV7-2 with TRBJ2-1; 7 bases map to TRBD2. J lost 0 bases, V lost 2 bases, and 16 bases had no gene match. There are 20 residues in the CDR3. Germline V gene data show CDR1 as SGHTA and CDR2 as FQGNSA. DNA of the CDR3: TGTGCCAGCAGCTTATACCCCCTCCTAGCGGCACCGAGCTCCTACAATGAGCAGTTCTTC. Translating it yields CASSLYPLLAAPSSYNEQFF.

Notes on this clonotype: A much bigger clone sits one base away, suggesting this may be a read error. The genes are TRBV7-9 and TRBJ2-1, with TRBD1 matching 7 bases. CDR1 is SEHNR and CDR2 is FQNEAQ in the germline V gene (reference sequence). The CDR3 totals 17 residues. The CDR3: CASSPGPGGVSYKEQFF. The CDR3 bases are TGTGCCAGCAGCCCGGGGCCAGGGGGAGTATCCTACAAGGAGCAGTTCTTC.

This clonotype occurred a few times. The chain's CDR3 is CASSTRQYNEQFF. The CDR3 DNA reads TGTGCCAGCAGCACGCGACAGTACAATGAGCAGTTCTTC. This chain connects TRBV7-9 to TRBJ2-1; TRBD1 might be the D (5 bases). Germline V gene sequence: CDR1 SEHNR, CDR2 FQNEAQ (reference sequence). Between the trimmed V and J ends, which lost 5 bases and 4 bases, there was a span of 9 bases. This CDR3 contains 13 residues.

In this sample, this clonotype turned up many times. V is TRBV7-6 and J is TRBJ2-7; TRBD2 agrees at 8 bases. The CDR3 runs to 15 residues. The junction had 8 bases not matched to a gene; V was cut back by 5 bases and J by 2 bases. CDR1 is SGHVS, CDR2 FNYEAQ, per germline. The CDR3 loop is CASSDGTRTTYEQYF. The CDR3 coding sequence is TGTGCCAGCAGCGATGGGACTAGGACCACCTACGAGCAGTACTTC.

This clonotype has a handful of counts. The chain carries TRBV7-3 and TRBJ1-2; D remains unclear. V was cut by 4 bases and J by 8 bases, with 14 bases left in between. CDR1 is SGHTA and CDR2 is FQGTGA in the germline V gene. The CDR3 length is 13 residues. This CDR3 reads CASSSPGRRGYTF. The CDR3 coding sequence is TGTGCCAGCAGCTCTCCGGGCCGCAGGGGCTACACCTTC. Filled out from reference TRBV7-3 and TRBJ1-2, the complete variable domain reads GAGVSQTPSNKVTEKGKYVELRCDPISGHTALYWYRQSLGQGPEFLIYFQGTGAADDSGLPNDRFFAVRPEGSVSTLKIQRTERGDSAVYLCASSSPGRRGYTFGSGTRLTVV.